This entry features one T cell receptor beta chain sequence. The sample comes from a study of cytomegalovirus exposure and HLA in healthy donors. This PCR relied on a set of 60 Vbeta primers and 13 Jbeta primers. Repertoires were generated with immunoSEQ multiplex PCR, while TCRdb's copy carries only in-frame clones and drops some. The data hold approximately 190,000 clones, with 82% observed a single time. Deletions cut 2 bases from V and 4 bases from J, with 5 bases between. The CDR3 has 12 residues. Looked up from germline, CDR1 is MNHNS and CDR2 is SASEGT. The origin of this receptor is a boy between 2 and 10 years old in good health and CMV-seronegative. The sequencing sample was made of PBMCs. V and J are TRBV6-1 and TRBJ1-1; D gene uncertain. The CDR3 spells CASSEFGTEAFF. The CDR3 bases are TGTGCCAGCAGTGAATTCGGCACTGAAGCTTTCTTT.